This T cell receptor (beta chain) was sequenced for a study of naive and memory T cell subsets. This clonotype came up many times. This sample's treatment: skin biopsy from PPD injection site in Mantoux-positive individual. Input was about 1 to 1,100 ng of DNase-treated total RNA without cell sorting. This CDR3 comprises 12 residues. The germline gives CDR1 DFQATT, CDR2 SNEGSKA (reference sequence). Germline trimming cut 3 bases from V and 9 bases from J; bases unmatched to any gene: 4. For blood and skin samples, reverse transcription used TCR alpha and beta constant primers. TCRdb re-derived calls from the UMI-ligation and nested PCR reads in MiXCR, one entry per CDR3 protein. Of over 15,000 distinct CDR3 sequences listed, approximately 9.6% are singletons.

The sample consisted of skin, taken from a tuberculin skin test site. The rearrangement joins TRBV20-1 to TRBJ2-1; 8 bases agree with TRBD1. The receptor was isolated from an adult in good health. The CDR3 sequence is CSARQGASEQFF. Here the CDR3 DNA reads TGCAGTGCTAGGCAGGGGGCAAGTGAGCAGTTCTTC.